Listed below are T cell receptor beta chains from one sample, sequenced in a study of CD8 T cells in Susac syndrome. TCRdb recomputed calls from the immunoSEQ multiplex PCR reads with MiXCR, one row per CDR3 protein. In the table there are 90,000 to 150,000 distinct CDR3 sequences, 85% to 95% of which are singletons. The sample comprised CD4+ T cells from PBMCs. The receptors come from a human donor with multiple sclerosis. The CDR3 runs from the conserved cysteine through the conserved F or W. Each record gives: J gene, clone size, CDR3 length, V gene, D gene, CDR3 protein, CDR3 DNA. The D gene is left open where the match is weak. Size is omitted from some rows. Given values are once, few, many or a class for expanded clones.

J: TRBJ1-6; size: -; length: 14; V: TRBV5-1; D: -; CDR3: CASSLSSYNSPLHF; DNA: TGCGCCAGCAGCTTGAGTTCCTATAATTCACCCCTCCACTTT
J: TRBJ1-2; size: -; length: 12; V: TRBV2; D: TRBD1; CDR3: CAGRDSNYGYTF; DNA: TGTGCCGGGAGGGACAGCAACTATGGCTACACCTTC
J: TRBJ1-5; size: -; length: 12; V: TRBV27; D: -; CDR3: CASRTSNQPQHF; DNA: TGTGCCAGCCGGACCAGCAATCAGCCCCAGCATTTT
J: TRBJ2-3; size: -; length: 12; V: TRBV20-1; D: TRBD2; CDR3: CSANAGGPAQYF; DNA: TGCAGTGCTAACGCGGGGGGGCCTGCGCAGTATTTT
J: TRBJ2-5; size: once; length: 11; V: TRBV5-1; D: -; CDR3: CASSAEGAQYF; DNA: TGCGCCAGCAGCGCCGAGGGGGCCCAGTACTTC
J: TRBJ1-5; size: -; length: 13; V: TRBV30; D: -; CDR3: CAWSRGRDQPQHF; DNA: TGTGCCTGGAGCCGGGGGAGGGATCAGCCCCAGCATTTT
J: TRBJ2-3; size: once; length: 15; V: TRBV5-4; D: TRBD1; CDR3: CASSWGGTGSDTQYF; DNA: TGTGCCAGCAGCTGGGGTGGGACAGGGAGTGATACGCAGTATTTT
J: TRBJ2-7; size: -; length: 14; V: TRBV7-6; D: -; CDR3: CASSLVWDNYEQYF; DNA: TGTGCCAGCAGCTTAGTATGGGACAACTACGAGCAGTACTTC
J: TRBJ1-4; size: once; length: 18; V: TRBV7-2; D: -; CDR3: CASSLSGIGAGAGEKLFF; DNA: TGTGCCAGCAGCTTAAGTGGCATAGGGGCAGGGGCGGGTGAAAAACTGTTTTTT
J: TRBJ1-2; size: -; length: 16; V: TRBV19; D: TRBD1; CDR3: CASSTKPGQGVWGYTF; DNA: TGTGCCAGTAGTACCAAACCGGGACAGGGGGTTTGGGGCTACACCTTC
J: TRBJ2-6; size: few; length: 15; V: TRBV6-1; D: -; CDR3: CASSESHSGANVLTF; DNA: TGTGCCAGCAGTGAAAGTCACTCTGGGGCCAACGTCCTGACTTTC
J: TRBJ2-3; size: -; length: 17; V: TRBV13; D: TRBD2; CDR3: CASSLGPEAGGRATQYF; DNA: TGTGCCAGCAGCTTAGGCCCCGAAGCGGGGGGGAGAGCTACGCAGTATTTT
J: TRBJ1-1; size: -; length: 14; V: TRBV19; D: -; CDR3: CASSMGSMNTEAFF; DNA: TGTGCCAGTAGTATGGGCAGTATGAACACTGAAGCTTTCTTT
J: TRBJ2-7; size: few; length: 14; V: TRBV23-1; D: -; CDR3: CASGSRENSYEQYF; DNA: TGCGCCAGCGGTAGCAGGGAAAACTCCTACGAGCAGTACTTC
J: TRBJ2-3; size: -; length: 14; V: TRBV20-1; D: -; CDR3: CSARPGGITDTQYF; DNA: TGCAGTGCTAGGCCCGGGGGCATCACAGATACGCAGTATTTT
J: TRBJ2-3; size: -; length: 16; V: TRBV4-2; D: -; CDR3: CASSQGRGGSTDTQYF; DNA: TGTGCCAGCAGCCAAGGGAGGGGGGGTAGCACAGATACGCAGTATTTT
J: TRBJ1-2; size: -; length: 11; V: TRBV29-1; D: -; CDR3: CSVQLGAVYTF; DNA: TGCAGCGTTCAACTCGGGGCTGTCTACACCTTC
J: TRBJ2-5; size: once; length: 14; V: TRBV28; D: -; CDR3: CASSPGGGRETQYF; DNA: TGTGCCAGCAGCCCGGGTGGGGGGCGAGAGACCCAGTACTTC
J: TRBJ2-5; size: -; length: 15; V: TRBV7-2; D: -; CDR3: CASSLGLTYQETQYF; DNA: TGTGCCAGCAGCTTAGGACTTACGTACCAAGAGACCCAGTACTTC
J: TRBJ2-3; size: -; length: 15; V: TRBV27; D: TRBD1; CDR3: CASSRGQGTRDTQYF; DNA: TGTGCCAGCAGTCGGGGACAGGGGACGAGAGATACGCAGTATTTT
J: TRBJ2-1; size: -; length: 15; V: TRBV7-9; D: TRBD1; CDR3: CASSPGTGGFNEQFF; DNA: TGTGCCAGCAGTCCCGGGACAGGGGGCTTCAATGAGCAGTTCTTC
J: TRBJ1-1; size: -; length: 14; V: TRBV5-1; D: -; CDR3: CASSLVPGVTEAFF; DNA: TGCGCCAGCAGCTTGGTTCCAGGGGTCACTGAAGCTTTCTTT
J: TRBJ1-1; size: -; length: 13; V: TRBV7-8; D: -; CDR3: CASSFTGVSEAFF; DNA: TGTGCCAGCAGCTTTACCGGGGTGTCTGAAGCTTTCTTT
J: TRBJ2-6; size: -; length: 16; V: TRBV7-9; D: -; CDR3: CASSLFGGPGANVLTF; DNA: TGTGCCAGCAGCTTATTCGGGGGGCCTGGGGCCAACGTCCTGACTTTC
J: TRBJ1-3; size: once; length: 16; V: TRBV3-1; D: -; CDR3: CASSQDLTGTGNTIYF; DNA: TGTGCCAGCAGCCAAGATCTAACCGGGACTGGAAACACCATATATTTT
J: TRBJ2-7; size: few; length: 15; V: TRBV30; D: -; CDR3: CAWSSGPKVAYEQYF; DNA: TGTGCCTGGAGTTCGGGACCCAAAGTCGCCTACGAGCAGTACTTC
J: TRBJ2-7; size: -; length: 11; V: TRBV6-1; D: -; CDR3: CASLEAYEQYF; DNA: TGTGCCAGTCTCGAAGCCTACGAGCAGTACTTC
J: TRBJ1-5; size: -; length: 14; V: TRBV30; D: -; CDR3: CAWSVTGGNQPQHF; DNA: TGTGCCTGGAGTGTAACCGGGGGCAATCAGCCCCAGCATTTT
J: TRBJ1-5; size: -; length: 14; V: TRBV9; D: -; CDR3: CASSAGALNQPQHF; DNA: TGTGCCAGCAGCGCTGGGGCACTAAATCAGCCCCAGCATTTT
J: TRBJ2-7; size: -; length: 14; V: TRBV9; D: TRBD2; CDR3: CASSVAGGGNEQYF; DNA: TGTGCCAGCAGCGTAGCTGGCGGGGGTAACGAGCAGTACTTC
J: TRBJ2-5; size: -; length: 13; V: TRBV3-1; D: TRBD1; CDR3: CASSHTGEETQYF; DNA: TGTGCCAGCAGCCATACAGGGGAAGAGACCCAGTACTTC
J: TRBJ1-5; size: -; length: 14; V: TRBV29-1; D: TRBD1; CDR3: CSVEYRGGNQPQHF; DNA: TGCAGCGTTGAATACAGGGGAGGCAATCAGCCCCAGCATTTT